This TCR beta chain was sequenced for a study of molecular identifiers for immune sequencing clone quantification. For this clonotype: This could be a read error, since a much larger clone is one nucleotide away.

Germline V gene sequence: CDR1 SGHRS, CDR2 YFSETQ. The CDR3 runs to 15 residues. TCRdb itself ran the PCR reads through MiXCR, one entry per CDR3 protein. The sample lists about 640,000 distinct CDR3 sequences, around 20% occurring once. Sequenced: naive CD8+ T cells from blood, with Jurkat cell RNA spiked in. Subset: FACS-sorted CD8+CD4-CCR7+CD45RA+ naive T cells. The V and J genes are TRBV5-1 and TRBJ1-1, with 9 bases that match TRBD1. The source is a human donor in good health. Some libraries in this study had Jurkat cell RNA spiked in. CDR3 sequence (DNA): TGCGCCAGCAGCCTTGAACAGGGGGCTTGGACTGTAGCTTTCTTT. It is translated as CASSLEQGAWTVAFF.